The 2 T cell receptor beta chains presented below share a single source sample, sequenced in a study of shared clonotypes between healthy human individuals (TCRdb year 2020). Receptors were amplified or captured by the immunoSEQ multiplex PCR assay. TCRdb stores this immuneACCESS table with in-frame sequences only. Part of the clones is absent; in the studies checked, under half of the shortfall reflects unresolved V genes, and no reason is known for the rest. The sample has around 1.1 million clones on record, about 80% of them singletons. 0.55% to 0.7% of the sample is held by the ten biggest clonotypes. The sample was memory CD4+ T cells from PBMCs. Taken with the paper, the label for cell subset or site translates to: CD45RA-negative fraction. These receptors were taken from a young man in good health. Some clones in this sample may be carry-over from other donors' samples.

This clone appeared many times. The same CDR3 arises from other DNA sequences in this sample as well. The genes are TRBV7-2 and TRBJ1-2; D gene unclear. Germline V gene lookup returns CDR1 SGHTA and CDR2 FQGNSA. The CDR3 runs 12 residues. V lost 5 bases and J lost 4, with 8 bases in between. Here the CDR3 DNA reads TGTGCCAGCAGCCTCGAAGTCTATGGCTACACCTTC. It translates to CASSLEVYGYTF.

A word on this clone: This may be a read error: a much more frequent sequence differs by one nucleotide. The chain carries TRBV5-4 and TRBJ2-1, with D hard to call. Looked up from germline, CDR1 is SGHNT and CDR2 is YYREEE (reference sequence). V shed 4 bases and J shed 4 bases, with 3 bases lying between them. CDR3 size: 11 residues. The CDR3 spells CASSQYNEQFF. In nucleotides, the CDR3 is TGTGCCAGCAGCCAGTACAATGAGCAGTTCTTC.